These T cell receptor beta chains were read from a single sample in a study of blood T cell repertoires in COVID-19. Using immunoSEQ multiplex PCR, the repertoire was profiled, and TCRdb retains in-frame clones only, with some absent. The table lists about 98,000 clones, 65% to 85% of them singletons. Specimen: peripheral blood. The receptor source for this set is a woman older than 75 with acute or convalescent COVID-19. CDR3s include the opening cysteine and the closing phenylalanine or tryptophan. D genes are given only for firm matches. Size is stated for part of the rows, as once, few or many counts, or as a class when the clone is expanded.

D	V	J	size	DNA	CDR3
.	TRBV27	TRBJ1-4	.	TGTGCCAGCAGTTGGGCCTCCTCAACTAATGAAAAACTGTTTTTT	CASSWASSTNEKLFF
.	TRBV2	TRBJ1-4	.	TGTGCCAGCAGTGAAGTGGGCAGGGGTGGGAGACTGTTTTTT	CASSEVGRGGRLFF
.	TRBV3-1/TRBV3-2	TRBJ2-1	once	TGTGCCAGCAGCCAAGGACTATCACCGGTAAACAATGAGCAGTTCTTC	CASSQGLSPVNNEQFF
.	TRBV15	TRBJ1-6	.	TGTGCCACCAGCAGAGATTTCTCAGGTCAAGCCCTCCACTTT	CATSRDFSGQALHF
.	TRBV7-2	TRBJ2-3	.	TGTGCCAGCAGCCCCGGACGGACTAGCACAGATACGCAGTATTTT	CASSPGRTSTDTQYF
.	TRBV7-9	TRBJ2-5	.	TGTGCCAGCAGCTTAGGACAGAACGGGGAGACCCAGTACTTC	CASSLGQNGETQYF
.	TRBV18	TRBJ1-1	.	TGTGCCAGCTCACCCGAGGGGAACACTGAAGCTTTCTTT	CASSPEGNTEAFF
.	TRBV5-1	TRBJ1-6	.	TGCGCCAGCAGCTTGAGGGGTTTTGAGAGCTCCTATAATTCACCCCTCCACTTT	CASSLRGFESSYNSPLHF
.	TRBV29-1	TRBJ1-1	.	TGCAGCGTGAGATTCCGACAGGCGACGCTGAACACTGAAGCTTTCTTT	CSVRFRQATLNTEAFF
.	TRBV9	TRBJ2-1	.	TGTGCCAGCAGCGTAGCCGCAGGGACCTACAATGAGCAGTTCTTC	CASSVAAGTYNEQFF
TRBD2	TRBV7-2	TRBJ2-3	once	TGTGCCAGCAGCTCCCATAGCGGGGGGCAAGGAGATACGCAGTATTTT	CASSSHSGGQGDTQYF
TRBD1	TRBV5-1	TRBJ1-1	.	TGCGCCAGCAGCCCGGGGACAGGGGGCACAGGCACTGAAGCTTTCTTT	CASSPGTGGTGTEAFF
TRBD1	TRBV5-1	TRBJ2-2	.	TGCGCCAGCAGCCCGGGACAGTCGAACACCGGGGAGCTGTTTTTT	CASSPGQSNTGELFF
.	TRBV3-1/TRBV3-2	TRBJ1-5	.	TGTGCCAGCAGCGGGGTCAGGGGTGAACAGCCCCAGCATTTT	CASSGVRGEQPQHF
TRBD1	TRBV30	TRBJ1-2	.	TGTGCCTGGAGTGTGACGACAGGGAGAGGCTACACCTTC	CAWSVTTGRGYTF
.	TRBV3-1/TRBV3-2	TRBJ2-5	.	TGTGCCAGCAGCCAAGGGGCGGGGGCTCAAGAGACCCAGTACTTC	CASSQGAGAQETQYF
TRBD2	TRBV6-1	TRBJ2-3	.	TGTGCCAGCAGTGGCACACGGGGGACTAGCGGGTTTTACACAGATACGCAGTATTTT	CASSGTRGTSGFYTDTQYF
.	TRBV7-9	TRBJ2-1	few	TGTGCCAGCACCGTTGAGTCCAGGGGTGAGCAGTTCTTC	CASTVESRGEQFF
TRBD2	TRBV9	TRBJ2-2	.	TGTGCCAGCAGCCCTATGCGGGGGACGAACACCGGGGAGCTGTTTTTT	CASSPMRGTNTGELFF
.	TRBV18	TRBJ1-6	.	TGTGCCAGCTCGCGACAGGACCTCCCAGATTCACCCCTCCACTTT	CASSRQDLPDSPLHF
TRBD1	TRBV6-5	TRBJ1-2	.	TGTGCCAGCTTAGGGGGACAGCGGGGGGCCTATGGCTACACCTTC	CASLGGQRGAYGYTF
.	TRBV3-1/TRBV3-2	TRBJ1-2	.	TGTGCCAGCAGCCAAGATCCAGGGCTCGAGGGCTACACCTTC	CASSQDPGLEGYTF
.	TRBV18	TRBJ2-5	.	TGTGCCAGCTCACCAGCCCGATCTGGCGAGACCCAGTACTTC	CASSPARSGETQYF
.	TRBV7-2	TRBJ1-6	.	TGTGCCAGCAGCCCCCGCGCGACTAGTCATTCACCCCTCCACTTT	CASSPRATSHSPLHF
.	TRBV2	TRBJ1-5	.	TGTGCCAGCAGTGTCGGACAGACCCGCAATCAGCCCCAGCATTTT	CASSVGQTRNQPQHF
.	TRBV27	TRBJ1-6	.	TGTGCCAGCAGTTTCTCAGAAAATTCACCCCTCCACTTT	CASSFSENSPLHF
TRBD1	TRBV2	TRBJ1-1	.	TGTGCCAGTAAATACAGGGGTGGCACTGAAGCTTTCTTT	CASKYRGGTEAFF
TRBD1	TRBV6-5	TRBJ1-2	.	TGTGCCAGCAGTTACCGCCTGGACAGGAACTATGGCTACACCTTC	CASSYRLDRNYGYTF
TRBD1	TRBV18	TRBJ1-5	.	TGTGCCAGCTCACCAGACAGGGGGGGAAATCAGCCCCAGCATTTT	CASSPDRGGNQPQHF
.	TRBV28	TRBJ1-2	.	TGTGCCAGCAGTTTTCGCGGCTATGGCTACACCTTC	CASSFRGYGYTF